A single sample gave rise to the 14 T cell receptor beta chains below, sequenced in a study of blood T cell repertoires in COVID-19. Assay: immunoSEQ multiplex PCR; the TCRdb copy retains only in-frame clones and omits some. The sample carries tens of thousands of clones, 75% to 90% recorded once. The sample comprised peripheral blood. The receptors come from an older woman with COVID-19, enrolled during active disease.

Written as DNA, the CDR3 is TGTGCCAGCAGTCTTTTCCGGGACAGGGATGGCTACACCTTC. Its protein product is CASSLFRDRDGYTF. V and J are TRBV6-6 and TRBJ1-2; 9 bases are a match to TRBD1. V was clipped by 5 bases and J by 6 bases; unmatched bases: 7. Looked up from germline, CDR1 is MNHNY and CDR2 is SVGAGI (reference sequence). CDR3 size: 14 residues.

The CDR3, as DNA: TGTGCCACCAGCAGACTTGATTCCGGGACACAGCAGTTCTTC. Its translation is CATSRLDSGTQQFF. This sequence joins TRBV15 and TRBJ2-1; TRBD1 is a possible D gene (6 bases). V was clipped by 2 bases and J by 11 bases, with 16 bases between them. Germline CDR1 is LNHNV and CDR2 is YYDKDF (reference sequence). This CDR3 contains 14 residues.

The V gene is TRBV9, the J gene TRBJ2-5; D perhaps matches TRBD2 (6 bases). This CDR3 region has 14 residues. The V end was cut by 2 bases, the J end by 0 bases, with 8 bases between. CDR1 and CDR2 from the germline V gene are SGDLS and YYNGEE. CDR3 protein: CASSVGLYQETQYF. CDR3 coding DNA: TGTGCCAGCAGCGTGGGACTCTACCAAGAGACCCAGTACTTC.

This CDR3 reads CASRPITGGNQPQHF. DNA for the CDR3: TGTGCCAGCAGACCAATTACAGGGGGGAATCAGCCCCAGCATTTT. V gene TRBV2 combines with J gene TRBJ1-5; 8 nucleotides align to TRBD1. The CDR3 consists of 15 residues. V lost 6 bases to trimming and J lost 4 bases; unmatched junction nucleotides: 8. Germline V gene data show CDR1 as SNHLY and CDR2 as FYNNEI.

The chain carries TRBV12-3 or TRBV12-4 and TRBJ1-4, with 8 nucleotides matching TRBD1. The J segment lost 7 bases and the V segment lost 8 bases, leaving 6 bases of the junction unmatched. This CDR3 comprises 13 residues. The CDR3 is CASLDRVSEKLFF. DNA for the CDR3: TGTGCCAGCCTGGACAGGGTGAGTGAAAAACTGTTTTTT.

The chain uses TRBV19 and TRBJ2-7, with 8 bases aligning to TRBD1. The CDR3 has 18 amino acids. Germline V gene data show CDR1 as LNHDA and CDR2 as SQIVND (reference sequence). With 0 bases clipped from V and 6 bases from J, the junction kept 16 bases outside the gene matches. In DNA, the CDR3 is TGTGCCAGTAGTATAGATCTGGGTCCGGGACAGGTGGTAGGCGAGCAGTACTTC. It specifies CASSIDLGPGQVVGEQYF.

This rearrangement joins TRBV6-6 to TRBJ2-2; the match to TRBD2 covers 7 bases. V dropped 2 bases and J dropped 5; count of bases not matched to a gene: 8. The length of the CDR3 is 16 residues. Germline CDR1 is MNHNY and CDR2 is SVGAGI (reference sequence). As DNA, the CDR3 is TGTGCCAGCAGTTACGAGGCGGGAGTGTATACCGGGGAGCTGTTTTTT. Encoded protein: CASSYEAGVYTGELFF.

This sequence joins TRBV6-1 and TRBJ2-7; TRBD2 matches 9 bases. In germline, CDR1 is MNHNS, CDR2 SASEGT. Trimming removed 2 bases from V and 0 bases from J; junction bases left unmatched: 2. CDR3 size: 15 residues. Here the CDR3 DNA reads TGTGCCAGCAGTGAATTTAGCGGGAGCTCCTACGAGCAGTACTTC. Residues: CASSEFSGSSYEQYF.

This clone was seen only once. V and J are TRBV9 and TRBJ2-1; 8 bases line up with TRBD2. Germline loops: CDR1 SGDLS, CDR2 YYNGEE. Trimming cost V 4 bases and J 7 bases; bases outside gene matches: 10. This CDR3 has 15 amino acids. The CDR3 DNA reads TGTGCCAGCAGCTCTCGAGCGGGAGCGGGGAATGAGCAGTTCTTC. Amino acids: CASSSRAGAGNEQFF.

The chain carries TRBV6-2 or TRBV6-3 and TRBJ1-5; D might be TRBD1 (5 bases). The germline gives CDR1 MNHEY, CDR2 SVGEGT. V was shortened by 6 bases and J by 4 bases, with 13 bases between the two germline ends. This CDR3 spans 14 amino acids. CDR3 sequence (DNA): TGTGCCAGCAGCCGCGGGACGGCTAATCAGCCCCAGCATTTT. Residues: CASSRGTANQPQHF.

The chain employs TRBV28 and TRBJ2-1, with 10 bases aligning to TRBD2. Germline CDR1 reads MDHEN; CDR2 reads SYDVKM. V lost 4 bases to trimming and J lost 8 bases; unmatched junction nucleotides: 5. This CDR3 comprises 14 residues. CDR3 nucleotides: TGTGCCAGCAGTTCTAGCGGGAGCTTGGATGAGCAGTTCTTC. This sequence encodes CASSSSGSLDEQFF.

The chain combines TRBV6-5 with TRBJ1-2, with TRBD1 matching 9 bases. Germline V gene data show CDR1 as MNHEY and CDR2 as SVGAGI. Losses at the gene ends were 6 bases for V and 5 bases for J; bases not matched to a gene: 7. The CDR3 extends over 14 amino acids. DNA of the CDR3: TGTGCCAGCAGCGCGGACAGGGGATTATATGGCTACACCTTC. The encoded protein is CASSADRGLYGYTF.

The chain carries TRBV19 and TRBJ1-2; D unresolved. Deletions cut 4 bases from V and 8 bases from J, with 17 bases between. This CDR3 has 14 amino acids. Germline assignment: CDR1 LNHDA and CDR2 SQIVND (reference sequence). CDR3 sequence (DNA): TGTGCCAGTAGTACCCGACGGCGGGGTAGGGGCTACACCTTC. Protein: CASSTRRRGRGYTF.

This chain joins TRBV9 and TRBJ2-5; no clear D. Trimming shortened V by 3 bases and J by 2 bases, and 14 bases separated the two germline ends. From germline, CDR1 is SGDLS and CDR2 YYNGEE. This CDR3 region has 15 residues. CDR3 nucleotides: TGTGCCAGCAGCGGCCCTCTTGGCGGTCAAGAGACCCAGTACTTC. Its protein product is CASSGPLGGQETQYF.